This passage covers 29 T cell receptor beta chains from one sample sequenced in a study of CD8+ T cells in alopecia areata. Extracted RNA was reverse transcribed, and the resulting cDNA served as sequencing template. TCRdb's copy holds only in-frame clones and misses some; the assay was immunoSEQ multiplex PCR. The table includes about 150,000 clones, around 87% detected once. Sequenced material: CD8+ T cells sorted from blood, taken at week 0. These receptors originate from a human donor with alopecia areata.

The rearrangement uses TRBV29-1 and TRBJ2-7; no clear D gene. This CDR3 is 12 amino acids long. V was shortened by 5 bases and J by 7 bases, with 15 bases between the two germline ends. Germline V CDR1 and CDR2: SQVTM, ANQGSEA. The CDR3 spells CSVSGEVGEQYF. The DNA for the CDR3 is TGCAGCGTTAGTGGAGAGGTTGGAGAGCAGTACTTC.

V is TRBV29-1 and J is TRBJ2-2, with D maybe TRBD2 (5 bases). There are 12 residues in the CDR3. Looked up from germline, CDR1 is SQVTM and CDR2 is ANQGSEA. Trimming left V 6 bases short and J 3 bases short, with 8 bases between. This CDR3 reads CSVGADTGELFF. In DNA, the CDR3 is TGCAGCGTGGGAGCGGACACCGGGGAGCTGTTTTTT.

This clone showed up just once. The chain couples TRBV27 to TRBJ1-4; a weak D match, TRBD1 (5 bases). The CDR3 is made up of 14 amino acids. CDR1 is MNHEY, CDR2 SMNVEV, per germline (reference sequence). Trimming left V 10 bases short and J 6 bases short, with 18 bases between. This chain's CDR3 is CATGTDQLDEKLFF. For the CDR3, the DNA is TGTGCCACCGGGACGGACCAACTAGATGAAAAACTGTTTTTT.

The V gene is TRBV7-9, the J gene TRBJ2-4; D gene unclear. The germline CDR1 and CDR2 sequences are SEHNR and FQNEAQ (reference sequence). With 4 bases removed from V and 8 bases from J, the gap between germline ends came to 18 bases. This CDR3 has 15 residues. In DNA, the CDR3 is TGTGCCAGCAGCTATTTAGAGACTGATAGGGACATTCAGTACTTC. This codes for CASSYLETDRDIQYF.

The chain employs TRBV27 and TRBJ1-2, with D perhaps matching TRBD1 (5 bases). Germline CDR1 reads MNHEY; CDR2 reads SMNVEV (reference sequence). The CDR3 extends over 15 amino acids. The V end lost 5 bases, the J end lost 8 bases, and 21 bases lay between the germline ends. Written as DNA, the CDR3 is TGTGCCAGCAGTGAGCACCGGGACCTCCGATTGGGCTACACCTTC. Protein product: CASSEHRDLRLGYTF.

V and J are TRBV4-1 and TRBJ1-1, with a possible D match to TRBD1 (6 bases). CDR1 MGHRA and CDR2 YSYEKL come from the germline V gene. CDR3 size: 18 residues. V shed 1 base and J shed 2 bases, with 20 bases lying between them. CDR3 loop: CASSQGGGPWSLNTEAFF. Written as DNA, the CDR3 is TGCGCCAGCAGCCAAGGCGGGGGGCCCTGGAGCTTAAACACTGAAGCTTTCTTT.

The chain is built from TRBV7-2 and TRBJ2-7; 8 bases map to TRBD2. J gave up 2 bases and V 10 bases, and 4 bases lay outside the gene matches. This CDR3 region has 12 residues. Germline loops: CDR1 SGHTA, CDR2 FQGNSA. CDR3: CATTSGAYEQYF. CDR3 in DNA: TGTGCCACCACTAGCGGTGCCTACGAGCAGTACTTC.

In regard to this clone: Other DNA sequences from this sample encode an identical CDR3 as well. The CDR3 region has the DNA TGTGCCAGCAGCGTAGCAGGAACGGGCGCCTACGAGCAGTACTTC. It specifies CASSVAGTGAYEQYF. This chain joins TRBV9 and TRBJ2-7, with D hard to call. This CDR3 comprises 15 residues. Trimming removed 0 bases at V and 2 bases at J, with 12 bases between. The germline V gene encodes CDR1 SGDLS and CDR2 YYNGEE.

V gene TRBV19 combines with J gene TRBJ2-6; no clear D. Germline values: CDR1 LNHDA, CDR2 SQIVND (reference sequence). The CDR3 loop spans 15 amino acids. Trimming shortened V by 5 bases and J by 0 bases, and 8 bases separated the two germline ends. CDR3 nucleotide sequence: TGTGCCAGTAGTCCTCACAACTCTGGGGCCAACGTCCTGACTTTC. Translated: CASSPHNSGANVLTF.

This clone was recorded once. The rearrangement uses TRBV9 and TRBJ2-3, with no clear D. Looked up from germline, CDR1 is SGDLS and CDR2 is YYNGEE. CDR3 length: 19 amino acids. The V end lost 0 bases, the J end lost 0 bases, and 20 bases lay between the germline ends. CDR3 sequence: CASSVAGGILIESTDTQYF. The CDR3 DNA reads TGTGCCAGCAGCGTAGCGGGTGGGATCCTCATCGAGAGCACAGATACGCAGTATTTT.

This chain uses TRBV6-5 with TRBJ1-1; no definite D call. CDR1 is MNHEY, CDR2 SVGAGI, per germline. With 3 bases removed from V and 9 bases from J, the gap between germline ends came to 14 bases. The CDR3 is 13 residues long. The CDR3 protein is CASSYARGRQAFF. Written as DNA, the CDR3 is TGTGCCAGCAGTTATGCTCGAGGCAGACAAGCTTTCTTT.

CDR3: CASSLAGRRSSYNEQFF. Here the CDR3 DNA reads TGTGCCAGCAGCCTCGCTGGCAGACGGAGCTCCTACAATGAGCAGTTCTTC. The rearrangement links TRBV11-1 to TRBJ2-1; D call uncertain. The CDR3 loop spans 17 amino acids. The V end lost 5 bases, the J end lost 0 bases, and 17 bases lay between the germline ends. Germline V gives CDR1 SGHAT, CDR2 FQDESV (reference sequence). Using reference TRBV11-1 and TRBJ2-1 for the parts outside the CDR3, the full variable domain is EAEVAQSPRYKITEKSQAVAFWCDPISGHATLYWYRQILGQGPELLVQFQDESVVDDSQLPKDRFSAERLKGVDSTLKIQPAELGDSAMYLCASSLAGRRSSYNEQFFGPGTRLTVL.

This chain joins TRBV4-1 and TRBJ2-7; TRBD1 might be the D (6 bases). Trimming shortened V by 2 bases and J by 7 bases, and 15 bases separated the two germline ends. Germline CDR1 is MGHRA and CDR2 is YSYEKL. This CDR3 region has 14 residues. CDR3 in DNA: TGCGCCAGCAGCCAATCAGGGACACTCGGGGAGCAGTACTTC. Its protein product is CASSQSGTLGEQYF.

This chain joins TRBV19 and TRBJ2-7, with a tentative D call TRBD1 (6 bases). CDR3 length equals 13 residues. CDR1 and CDR2 (germline): LNHDA, SQIVND (reference sequence). Trimming removed 5 bases at V and 3 bases at J, with 11 bases between. CDR3 in amino acids: CASSPGADYEQYF. The CDR3, as DNA: TGTGCCAGTAGTCCAGGGGCTGACTACGAGCAGTACTTC.

This clone was detected once. The sample contains more than one DNA sequence encoding this CDR3. The chain recombines TRBV7-9 with TRBJ2-7; D gene unclear. The CDR3 length is 12 residues. The V gene's germline CDR1 is SEHNR and CDR2 FQNEAQ (reference sequence). V lost 1 base, J lost 4 bases, and 5 bases lay in between. CDR3 DNA sequence: TGTGCCAGCAGCTTAGACACGTACGAGCAGTACTTC. This sequence encodes CASSLDTYEQYF.

This clone was picked up a small number of times. DNA of the CDR3: TGCAGCGTTGAAGGGCGGCGCACAGATACGCAGTATTTT. It encodes CSVEGRRTDTQYF. V and J are TRBV29-1 and TRBJ2-3; D gene ambiguous. Per germline, CDR1 SQVTM and CDR2 ANQGSEA. V shed 1 base and J shed 1 base, with 6 bases lying between them. The CDR3 totals 13 residues.

This chain links TRBV9 with TRBJ2-5; 8 nucleotides line up with TRBD2. CDR3 size: 12 residues. V shed 4 bases, J shed 5 bases, and the junction held 1 base outside the gene matches. Germline V gene sequence: CDR1 SGDLS, CDR2 YYNGEE. CDR3 nucleotides: TGTGCCAGCAGCCCGGGGGGGGAGACCCAGTACTTC. This gives the protein CASSPGGETQYF.

This chain uses TRBV11-2 with TRBJ1-1; TRBD1 is a possible D gene (5 bases). V lost 4 bases and J lost 1, with 10 bases in between. The germline V gene encodes CDR1 SGHAT and CDR2 FQNNGV. CDR3 length: 14 amino acids. The CDR3 DNA sequence: TGTGCCAGCAGCTGGATCGGACAGAACACTGAAGCTTTCTTT. Residues: CASSWIGQNTEAFF.

Only a few counts were recorded for this clone. The CDR3 nucleotides are TGTGCCAGCAGCCCTTCCGGGAAGAGGAGGACTGAAGCTTTCTTT. This gives the protein CASSPSGKRRTEAFF. V and J are TRBV7-8 and TRBJ1-1; no clear D gene. Germline V gene lookup returns CDR1 SGHVS and CDR2 FQNEAQ. Deletions cut 5 bases from V and 5 bases from J, with 18 bases between. CDR3 length: 15 amino acids.

The CDR3 region has the DNA TGTGCCAGCAGGGCTAGCGGCTTCCAAGAGACCCAGTACTTC. It specifies CASRASGFQETQYF. V usage is TRBV27 and J usage is TRBJ2-5; 7 bases agree with TRBD2. The CDR3 consists of 14 residues. V dropped 6 bases and J dropped 1; count of bases not matched to a gene: 5. The germline V gene encodes CDR1 MNHEY and CDR2 SMNVEV (reference sequence).

This sequence joins TRBV2 and TRBJ2-2; D call uncertain. The germline V gene has CDR1 SNHLY and CDR2 FYNNEI. The CDR3 extends over 14 amino acids. The V end was cut by 3 bases, the J end by 3 bases, with 8 bases between. The CDR3 coding sequence is TGTGCCAGCAGTGAGTCGGAGTACACCGGGGAGCTGTTTTTT. The encoded protein is CASSESEYTGELFF.

The chain has TRBV7-6 and TRBJ2-1; possible D gene TRBD2, 5 bases. Germline V gene lookup returns CDR1 SGHVS and CDR2 FNYEAQ. Between the trimmed V and J ends, which lost 5 bases and 0 bases, there was a span of 5 bases. CDR3 length equals 13 residues. This CDR3 reads CASSGSSYNEQFF. In DNA, the CDR3 is TGTGCCAGCAGCGGGAGCTCCTACAATGAGCAGTTCTTC.

CDR3 bases: TGTGCCAGCAGCTCCGCGACTAGCATCTACGAGCAGTACTTC. This sequence encodes CASSSATSIYEQYF. The chain joins TRBV5-6 to TRBJ2-7, with TRBD2 identical over 7 bases. CDR1 and CDR2 (germline): SGHDT, YYEEEE. The CDR3 extends over 14 amino acids. Trimming at V came to 3 bases and at J to 3 bases, leaving 6 bases not matched to a gene.

The chain uses TRBV15 and TRBJ2-7, with D perhaps being TRBD1 or TRBD2 (5 bases each). The CDR3 spans 14 residues. From germline, CDR1 is LNHNV and CDR2 YYDKDF (reference sequence). Trimming took 6 bases from V and 3 from J, leaving 15 bases between them. The CDR3 reads CATSRPGDGYEQYF. The DNA for the CDR3 is TGTGCCACCAGTCGCCCCGGGGACGGCTACGAGCAGTACTTC.

The V and J genes are TRBV7-9 and TRBJ1-1; possibly TRBD1 for D (6 bases). V was clipped by 7 bases and J by 5 bases, with 17 bases between them. The CDR3 is 14 amino acids. CDR1 and CDR2 from the germline V gene are SEHNR and FQNEAQ (reference sequence). CDR3 in amino acids: CASIQVGGGTEAFF. CDR3 sequence (DNA): TGTGCCAGCATCCAAGTAGGAGGGGGGACTGAAGCTTTCTTT.

The chain has TRBV7-6 and TRBJ2-3; D not certain. Trimming left V 1 base short and J 4 bases short, with 12 bases between. The CDR3 has 15 amino acids. CDR1 and CDR2 from the germline V gene are SGHVS and FNYEAQ. CDR3 in DNA: TGTGCCAGCAGCTTAGATCTGCTGGGCCCAGATACGCAGTATTTT. The encoded protein is CASSLDLLGPDTQYF.

This clone turned up a few times. The chain carries TRBV11-3 and TRBJ2-2; D call uncertain. The CDR3 is 13 residues long. The germline V and J ends were trimmed by 2 bases and 5 bases, with 6 bases remaining between them. In germline, CDR1 is SGHNT, CDR2 YENEEA. The chain's CDR3 is CASSLPGTGELFF. The CDR3, as DNA: TGTGCCAGCAGCTTACCCGGTACCGGGGAGCTGTTTTTT.

The chain is built from TRBV29-1 and TRBJ2-2; D might be TRBD1 (7 bases). The germline V gene has CDR1 SQVTM and CDR2 ANQGSEA. This CDR3 is 14 amino acids long. V lost 5 bases to trimming and J lost 2 bases, with 12 bases between them. The CDR3 protein is CSVSGGPNTGELFF. The CDR3 nucleotides are TGCAGCGTTTCAGGGGGGCCTAACACCGGGGAGCTGTTTTTT.

This clone showed up just a few times. This chain links TRBV5-1 with TRBJ2-3, with no clear D. Germline CDR1 is SGHRS and CDR2 is YFSETQ. Trimming pared 0 bases from V and 2 bases from J, leaving 16 bases between. CDR3 size: 17 residues. CDR3 region: CASSLDSGYPTTDTQYF. The DNA for the CDR3 is TGCGCCAGCAGCTTGGATTCGGGCTACCCGACCACAGATACGCAGTATTTT. The whole variable domain, filled in from reference TRBV5-1 and TRBJ2-3, reads KAGVTQTPRYLIKTRGQQVTLSCSPISGHRSVSWYQQTPGQGLQFLFEYFSETQRNKGNFPGRFSGRQFSNSRSEMNVSTLELGDSALYLCASSLDSGYPTTDTQYFGPGTRLTVL.